Given below is one T cell receptor beta chain in context. The source of the sample is a study of blood T cell repertoires in COVID-19. In the study's own analysis: Researchers report that nucleated cell counts were estimated from reference gene primer amplification. Repertoires were generated with immunoSEQ multiplex PCR, while TCRdb's copy carries only in-frame clones and drops some. The V and J calls and the clone size are those of that table, but D and trimming were determined from the DNA. This sample has approximately 94,000 clones, with approximately 93% found just once. Germline loops: CDR1 SGDLS, CDR2 YYNGEE. This CDR3 is 15 amino acids long. Trimming removed 4 bases from V and 6 bases from J; junction bases left unmatched: 10.

The TCR comes from a man aged 50 or older with active COVID-19. Sequenced: peripheral blood. J is TRBJ2-1 and V is TRBV9; 7 bases match TRBD2. The CDR3 is CASSLGGTQFNEQFF. CDR3 coding DNA: TGTGCCAGCAGCTTGGGGGGGACGCAATTCAATGAGCAGTTCTTC.